The clone carrying this T cell receptor beta chain occurred many times. The antigen is not known. Trimming cost V 5 bases and J 7 bases, with 19 bases left between them. This CDR3 is built from 16 residues. Germline V lookup: CDR1 SGHRS, CDR2 YFSETQ. TCRdb ran MiXCR on the 5' RACE reads and lists one entry per CDR3 protein. The sample lists some 130,000 distinct CDR3 sequences; 7% to 8% were seen once. The data were taken from a study of CD8 T cells in ankylosing spondylitis. General study findings and limits: For ankylosing spondylitis blood, a TCR beta motif of 7 to 9 highly homologous variants appeared characteristic. Several of the motif variants were reported before in synovial fluid and blood from reactive arthritis.

This receptor was identified in a female donor with ankylosing spondylitis or in good health (not recorded which). This rearrangement joins TRBV5-1 to TRBJ1-6, with D unclear. Sequenced input: blood, either unsorted or a sorted T cell fraction (not recorded which). This CDR3 is CASRYRGAPENSPLHF. DNA of the CDR3: TGCGCCAGCAGGTACCGGGGAGCCCCCGAAAATTCACCCCTCCACTTT. The complete variable domain, with remaining parts taken from reference TRBV5-1 and TRBJ1-6, reads KAGVTQTPRYLIKTRGQQVTLSCSPISGHRSVSWYQQTPGQGLQFLFEYFSETQRNKGNFPGRFSGRQFSNSRSEMNVSTLELGDSALYLCASRYRGAPENSPLHFGNGTRLTVT.